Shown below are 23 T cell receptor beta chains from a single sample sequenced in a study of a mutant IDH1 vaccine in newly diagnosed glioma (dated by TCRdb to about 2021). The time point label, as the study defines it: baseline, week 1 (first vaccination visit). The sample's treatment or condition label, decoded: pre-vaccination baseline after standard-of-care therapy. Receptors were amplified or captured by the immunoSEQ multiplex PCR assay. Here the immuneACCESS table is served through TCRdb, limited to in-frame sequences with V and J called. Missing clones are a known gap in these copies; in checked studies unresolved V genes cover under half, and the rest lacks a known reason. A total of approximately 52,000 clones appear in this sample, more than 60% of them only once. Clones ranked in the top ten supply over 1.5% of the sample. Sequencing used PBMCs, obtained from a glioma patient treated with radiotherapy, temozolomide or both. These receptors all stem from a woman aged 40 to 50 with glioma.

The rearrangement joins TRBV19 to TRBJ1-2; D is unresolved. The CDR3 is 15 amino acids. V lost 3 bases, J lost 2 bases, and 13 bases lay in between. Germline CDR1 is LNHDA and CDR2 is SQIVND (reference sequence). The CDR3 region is CASSMGPGSNYGYTF. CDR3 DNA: TGTGCCAGTAGTATGGGCCCCGGCTCGAACTATGGCTACACCTTC.

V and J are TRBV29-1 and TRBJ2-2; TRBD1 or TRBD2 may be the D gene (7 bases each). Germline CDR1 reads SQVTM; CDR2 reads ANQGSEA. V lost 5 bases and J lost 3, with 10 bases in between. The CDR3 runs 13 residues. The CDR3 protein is CSVQGGDTGELFF. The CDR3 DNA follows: TGCAGCGTTCAGGGGGGGGACACCGGGGAGCTGTTTTTT.

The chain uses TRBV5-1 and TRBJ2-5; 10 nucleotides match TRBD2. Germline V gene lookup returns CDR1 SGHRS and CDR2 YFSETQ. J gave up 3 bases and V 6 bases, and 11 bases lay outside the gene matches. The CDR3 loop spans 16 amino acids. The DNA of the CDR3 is TGCGCCAGCATGGTCGGTCTAGCGGGGGACAAAGAGACCCAGTACTTC. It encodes CASMVGLAGDKETQYF.

DNA of the CDR3: TGCGCCAGCAGCCTCGGACAGGGGGCTGTTGAAGCTTTCTTT. This translates into CASSLGQGAVEAFF. V and J are TRBV4-1 and TRBJ1-1; the match to TRBD1 covers 11 bases. The ends lost 4 bases at V and 7 bases at J; junction bases unmatched: 5. Germline CDR1 and CDR2: MGHRA and YSYEKL. CDR3 length equals 14 residues.

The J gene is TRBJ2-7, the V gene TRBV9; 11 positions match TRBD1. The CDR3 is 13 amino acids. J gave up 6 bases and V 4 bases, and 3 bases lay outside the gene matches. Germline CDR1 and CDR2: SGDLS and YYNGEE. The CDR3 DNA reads TGTGCCAGCAGCTACGGGACAGGGGGCGAGCAGTACTTC. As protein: CASSYGTGGEQYF.

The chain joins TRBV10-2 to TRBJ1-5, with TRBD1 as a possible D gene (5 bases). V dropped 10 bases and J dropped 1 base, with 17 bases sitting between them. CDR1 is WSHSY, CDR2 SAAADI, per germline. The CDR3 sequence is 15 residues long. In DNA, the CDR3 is TGCGCCACCTCAATTGCTGGGGGGAGCAATCAGCCCCAGCATTTT. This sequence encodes CATSIAGGSNQPQHF.

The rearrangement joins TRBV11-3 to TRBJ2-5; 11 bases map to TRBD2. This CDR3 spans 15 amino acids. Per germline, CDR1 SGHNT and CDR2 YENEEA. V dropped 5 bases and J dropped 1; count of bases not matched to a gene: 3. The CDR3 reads CASSPTSGGQETQYF. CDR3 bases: TGTGCCAGCAGCCCCACTAGCGGGGGCCAAGAGACCCAGTACTTC.

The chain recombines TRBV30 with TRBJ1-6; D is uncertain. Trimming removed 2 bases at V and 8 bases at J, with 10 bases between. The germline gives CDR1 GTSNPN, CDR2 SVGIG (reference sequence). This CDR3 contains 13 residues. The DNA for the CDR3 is TGTGCCTGGAGTACTCGTCGGGATTCACCCCTCCACTTT. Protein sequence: CAWSTRRDSPLHF.

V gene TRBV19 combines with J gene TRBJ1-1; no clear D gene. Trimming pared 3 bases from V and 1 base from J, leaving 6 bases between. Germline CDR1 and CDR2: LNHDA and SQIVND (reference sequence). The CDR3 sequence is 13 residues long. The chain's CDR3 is CASSITPNTEAFF. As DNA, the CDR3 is TGTGCCAGTAGTATTACTCCGAACACTGAAGCTTTCTTT.

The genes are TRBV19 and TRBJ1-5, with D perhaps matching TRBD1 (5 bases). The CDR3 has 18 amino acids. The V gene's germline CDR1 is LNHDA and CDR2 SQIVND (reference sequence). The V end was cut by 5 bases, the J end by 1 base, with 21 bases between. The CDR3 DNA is TGTGCCAGTAGTCACCCTTATTCCGGGACGACCAGCAATCAGCCCCAGCATTTT. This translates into CASSHPYSGTTSNQPQHF.

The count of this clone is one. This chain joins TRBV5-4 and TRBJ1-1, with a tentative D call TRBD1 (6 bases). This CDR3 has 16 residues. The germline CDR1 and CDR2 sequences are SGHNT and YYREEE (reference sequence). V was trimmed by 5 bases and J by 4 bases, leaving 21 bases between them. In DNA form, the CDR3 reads TGTGCCAGCAGTGAAGCCAGGGGAGCTGCGGGCACTGAAGCTTTCTTT. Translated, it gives CASSEARGAAGTEAFF.

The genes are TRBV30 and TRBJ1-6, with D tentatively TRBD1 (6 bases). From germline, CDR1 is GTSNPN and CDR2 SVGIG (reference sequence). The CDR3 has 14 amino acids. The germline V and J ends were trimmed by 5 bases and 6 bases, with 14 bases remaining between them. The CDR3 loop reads CAWSGARGNSPLHF. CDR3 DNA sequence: TGTGCCTGGTCAGGGGCGAGAGGTAATTCACCCCTCCACTTT.

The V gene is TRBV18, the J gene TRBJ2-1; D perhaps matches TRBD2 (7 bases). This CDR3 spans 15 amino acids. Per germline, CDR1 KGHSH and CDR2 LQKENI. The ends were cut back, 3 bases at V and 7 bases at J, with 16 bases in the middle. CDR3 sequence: CASSPLGGGANEQFF. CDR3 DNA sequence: TGTGCCAGCTCACCTCTCGGAGGGGGGGCGAATGAGCAGTTCTTC.

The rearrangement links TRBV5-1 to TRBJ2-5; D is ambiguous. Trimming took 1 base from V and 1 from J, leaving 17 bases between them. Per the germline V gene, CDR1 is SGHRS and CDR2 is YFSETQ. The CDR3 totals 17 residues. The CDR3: CASSLSVGRGPQETQYF. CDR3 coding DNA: TGCGCCAGCAGCTTGTCTGTCGGGCGTGGGCCCCAAGAGACCCAGTACTTC.

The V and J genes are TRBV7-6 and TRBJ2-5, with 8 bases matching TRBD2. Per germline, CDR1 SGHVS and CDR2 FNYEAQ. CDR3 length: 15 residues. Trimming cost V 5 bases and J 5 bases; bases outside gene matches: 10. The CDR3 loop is CASSPGERLAETQYF. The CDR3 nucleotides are TGTGCCAGCAGCCCGGGAGAAAGACTAGCGGAGACCCAGTACTTC.

CDR3 region: CASSESREGGADGYTF. The CDR3, as DNA: TGTGCCAGCAGTGAATCCCGGGAAGGGGGCGCGGATGGCTACACCTTC. The chain uses TRBV25-1 and TRBJ1-2; 7 nucleotides align to TRBD1. Losses at the gene ends were 1 base for V and 6 bases for J; bases not matched to a gene: 11. The CDR3 extends over 16 amino acids. CDR1 MGHDK and CDR2 SYGVNS come from the germline V gene.

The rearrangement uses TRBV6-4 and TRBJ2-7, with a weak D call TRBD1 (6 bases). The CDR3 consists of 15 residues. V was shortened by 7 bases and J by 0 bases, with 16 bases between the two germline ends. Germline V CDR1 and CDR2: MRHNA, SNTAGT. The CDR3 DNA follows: TGTGCCAGCAATTACCCCCGGGACACCTCCTACGAGCAGTACTTC. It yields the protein CASNYPRDTSYEQYF.

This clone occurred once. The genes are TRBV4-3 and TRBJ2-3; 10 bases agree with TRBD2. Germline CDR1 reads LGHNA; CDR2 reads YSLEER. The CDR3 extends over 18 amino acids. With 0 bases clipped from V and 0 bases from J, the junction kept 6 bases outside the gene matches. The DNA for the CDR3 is TGCGCCAGCAGCCAAGATCCCACTAGCGGGACTAGCACAGATACGCAGTATTTT. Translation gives CASSQDPTSGTSTDTQYF.

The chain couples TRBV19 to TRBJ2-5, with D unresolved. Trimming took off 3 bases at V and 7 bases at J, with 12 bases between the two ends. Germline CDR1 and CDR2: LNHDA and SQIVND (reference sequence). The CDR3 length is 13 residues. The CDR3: CASSIVVTGTQYF. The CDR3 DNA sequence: TGTGCCAGTAGTATCGTGGTTACGGGGACCCAGTACTTC.

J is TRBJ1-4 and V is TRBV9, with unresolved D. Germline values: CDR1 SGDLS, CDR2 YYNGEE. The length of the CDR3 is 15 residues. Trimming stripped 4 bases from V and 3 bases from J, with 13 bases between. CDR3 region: CASSPRPTPNEKLFF. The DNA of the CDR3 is TGTGCCAGCAGCCCCCGACCGACACCTAATGAAAAACTGTTTTTT.

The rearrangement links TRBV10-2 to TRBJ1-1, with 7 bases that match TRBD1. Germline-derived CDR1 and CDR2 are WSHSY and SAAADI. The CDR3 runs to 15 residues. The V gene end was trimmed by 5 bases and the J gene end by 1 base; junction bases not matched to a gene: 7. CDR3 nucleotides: TGCGCCAGCAGTTCTTACAGGGGATCGAACACTGAAGCTTTCTTT. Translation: CASSSYRGSNTEAFF.

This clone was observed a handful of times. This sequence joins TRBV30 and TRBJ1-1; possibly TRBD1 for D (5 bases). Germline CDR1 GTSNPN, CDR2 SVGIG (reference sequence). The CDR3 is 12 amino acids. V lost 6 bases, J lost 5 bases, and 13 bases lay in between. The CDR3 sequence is CACQGEWTEAFF. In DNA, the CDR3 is TGTGCCTGCCAGGGAGAATGGACTGAAGCTTTCTTT.

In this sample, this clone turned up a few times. The CDR3, as DNA: TGTGCCAGTAGTATCAGAGGGGCTAACTATGGCTACACCTTC. This translates into CASSIRGANYGYTF. The genes are TRBV19 and TRBJ1-2; tentative D call: TRBD1 (5 bases). The length of the CDR3 is 14 residues. V lost 3 bases, J lost 0 bases, and 8 bases lay in between. Germline assignment: CDR1 LNHDA and CDR2 SQIVND (reference sequence).